What follows are 30 T cell receptor beta chains derived from one specimen sequenced in a study of CD8+CD57+ T cells in acquired aplastic anemia. Previously, flow cytometry had revealed CD8+CD57+ cell expansion in the patients chosen for sequencing. Genomic DNA, the template, was used for profiling of the TCR beta VDJ and CDR3. TCRdb processed the reads anew with MiXCR; each CDR3 protein has one entry. The data show 150,000 to 200,000 distinct CDR3 sequences, with around half seen just once and roughly 30% held by the top ten. Sequences were obtained from sorted CD4+, CD8+, or CD8+CD57+ T cells (not recorded which) from PBMCs. The receptor set was obtained from a human donor with aplastic anemia.

The table lists this clonotype with a few counts. The rearrangement joins TRBV25-1 to TRBJ2-3, with D maybe TRBD1 (6 bases). Germline lookup yields CDR1 MGHDK and CDR2 SYGVNS. V shed 3 bases and J shed 2 bases, with 15 bases lying between them. This CDR3 has 16 amino acids. This chain's CDR3 is CASSDFWGPFTDTQYF. The CDR3, as DNA: TGTGCCAGCAGTGACTTTTGGGGGCCGTTCACAGATACGCAGTATTTT.

This clonotype was seen at least ten times. CDR3 residues: CASSYSRGAEAFF. The CDR3, as DNA: TGTGCCAGCAGTTACTCGAGGGGGGCTGAAGCTTTCTTT. J is TRBJ1-1 and V is TRBV6-6; TRBD1 is a possible D gene (6 bases). The V gene lost 0 bases and the J gene lost 6 bases, with 8 bases spanning the gap. The V gene's germline CDR1 is MNHNY and CDR2 SVGAGI (reference sequence). The CDR3 is made up of 13 amino acids.

The CDR3 spells CASRGRERDGYTF. In DNA, the CDR3 is TGTGCCTCGAGAGGGCGGGAAAGGGATGGCTACACCTTC. The genes are TRBV14 and TRBJ1-2; D remains ambiguous. This CDR3 is 13 amino acids long. Trimming pared 11 bases from V and 6 bases from J, leaving 19 bases between. The germline CDR1 and CDR2 sequences are SGHDN and FVKESK.

This sequence joins TRBV6-5 and TRBJ2-3; D gene unclear. V was cut by 2 bases and J by 7 bases, with 16 bases left in between. CDR3 length equals 15 residues. Looked up from germline, CDR1 is MNHEY and CDR2 is SVGAGI. As DNA, the CDR3 is TGTGCCAGCAGTTACAATTCTCAAAAGGGCTATACGCAGTATTTT. It encodes CASSYNSQKGYTQYF.

The rearrangement links TRBV28 to TRBJ1-2; TRBD1 aligns across 9 bases. The CDR3 consists of 15 residues. Germline V gene sequence: CDR1 MDHEN, CDR2 SYDVKM. After removal of 10 bases from V and 1 base from J, the junction contained 10 bases not matched to a gene. The DNA for the CDR3 is TGTGCCATCCAAGGACAGGGGTGGGATAACTATGGCTACACCTTC. Translating it yields CAIQGQGWDNYGYTF.

This clonotype appeared a single time. The chain carries TRBV10-2 and TRBJ2-7; no reliable D call. Germline CDR1 is WSHSY and CDR2 is SAAADI. The CDR3 runs 14 residues. V lost 6 bases, J lost 2 bases, and 14 bases lay in between. This chain's CDR3 is CASRKLAQTYEQYF. The CDR3 region has the DNA TGCGCCAGCAGGAAGTTGGCACAGACCTACGAGCAGTACTTC.

The chain employs TRBV2 and TRBJ2-2; the D gene could be TRBD1 or TRBD2 (5 bases each). CDR1 and CDR2 (germline): SNHLY, FYNNEI. V lost 7 bases and J lost 6, with 18 bases in between. The CDR3 is 15 residues long. The CDR3 region is CASIGDHKGAGELFF. The CDR3 DNA reads TGTGCCAGCATTGGGGACCACAAAGGTGCCGGGGAGCTGTTTTTT.

The chain is built from TRBV2 and TRBJ2-5, with D possibly matching TRBD2 (5 bases). The CDR3 totals 14 residues. V was trimmed by 0 bases and J by 5 bases, leaving 10 bases between them. Germline CDR1 SNHLY, CDR2 FYNNEI. CDR3 DNA: TGTGCCAGCAGTGAAGCACTAGAGATCGAGACCCAGTACTTC. This sequence encodes CASSEALEIETQYF.

The rearrangement uses TRBV6-5 and TRBJ2-1; TRBD1 matches 8 bases. The CDR3 has 15 residues. The V gene end was trimmed by 2 bases and the J gene end by 10 bases; junction bases not matched to a gene: 10. The germline CDR1 and CDR2 sequences are MNHEY and SVGAGI. DNA of the CDR3: TGTGCCAGCAGTTACCACAGGGGGTACCCAGAAGAGCAGTTCTTC. Its translation is CASSYHRGYPEEQFF.

This clonotype was counted at least ten times. This chain links TRBV5-1 with TRBJ1-1; D is possibly TRBD1 (5 bases). The CDR3 contains 13 residues. Germline V CDR1 and CDR2: SGHRS, YFSETQ. The V gene lost 3 bases and the J gene lost 13 bases, with 19 bases spanning the gap. The DNA of the CDR3 is TGCGCCAGCAGCTGGGAGGACCGGGGGAAGGATTTCTTT. Its protein is CASSWEDRGKDFF. The variable domain in full, completed from reference TRBV5-1 and TRBJ1-1, reads KAGVTQTPRYLIKTRGQQVTLSCSPISGHRSVSWYQQTPGQGLQFLFEYFSETQRNKGNFPGRFSGRQFSNSRSEMNVSTLELGDSALYLCASSWEDRGKDFFGQGTRLTVV.

The gene calls are TRBV11-3 and TRBJ2-7; D gene ambiguous. V lost 4 bases and J 9 bases, leaving 16 bases between the germline ends. CDR1 SGHNT and CDR2 YENEEA come from the germline V gene. CDR3 length: 13 residues. CDR3 sequence reads: CASSSSGGVGQYF. CDR3 nucleotide sequence: TGTGCCAGCAGCTCCTCTGGTGGGGTCGGGCAGTACTTC.

In its sample, this clonotype was seen many times. J is TRBJ2-7 and V is TRBV2; either TRBD1 or TRBD2 may fit D (6 bases each). CDR3 length: 15 residues. Germline loops: CDR1 SNHLY, CDR2 FYNNEI. With 7 bases removed from V and 6 bases from J, the gap between germline ends came to 22 bases. CDR3 protein: CASIRQGTGLVEQYF. The CDR3 DNA follows: TGTGCCAGCATACGCCAGGGGACTGGCTTGGTCGAGCAGTACTTC.

J is TRBJ1-5 and V is TRBV10-3, with a weak D call TRBD1 (5 bases). V was trimmed by 6 bases and J by 3 bases, leaving 9 bases between them. Germline CDR1 reads ENHRY; CDR2 reads SYGVKD. The CDR3 extends over 13 amino acids. The CDR3 region is CAIRDISNQPQHF. The DNA for the CDR3 is TGTGCCATCAGGGACATCTCCAATCAGCCCCAGCATTTT.

The chain combines TRBV7-9 with TRBJ2-7, with D perhaps being TRBD1 or TRBD2 (5 bases each). The CDR3 is made up of 15 amino acids. Germline V gives CDR1 SEHNR, CDR2 FQNEAQ (reference sequence). Trimming took 3 bases from V and 2 from J, leaving 14 bases between them. The CDR3: CASSLTGPAPYEQYF. In DNA, the CDR3 is TGTGCCAGCAGCTTGACGGGACCTGCTCCCTACGAGCAGTACTTC.

This clonotype was detected ten times or more. The chain links TRBV4-1 to TRBJ1-1; D may be TRBD1 (5 bases). The CDR3 consists of 15 residues. Germline values: CDR1 MGHRA, CDR2 YSYEKL. Between the trimmed V and J ends, which lost 3 bases and 1 base, there was a span of 12 bases. The CDR3 reads CASSHSPGTNTEAFF. The CDR3 DNA follows: TGCGCCAGCAGCCACTCCCCGGGGACGAACACTGAAGCTTTCTTT.

The rearrangement joins TRBV25-1 to TRBJ1-6; tentatively, D is TRBD1 (6 bases). Germline assignment: CDR1 MGHDK and CDR2 SYGVNS. CDR3 length: 14 amino acids. Trimming took 10 bases from V and 7 from J, leaving 17 bases between them. The CDR3: CATGRGATNSPLHF. CDR3 DNA sequence: TGTGCCACCGGAAGGGGGGCTACCAATTCACCCCTCCACTTT.

The chain has TRBV9 and TRBJ1-5, with 7 bases that match TRBD1. After removal of 4 bases from V and 4 bases from J, the junction contained 5 bases not matched to a gene. Germline values: CDR1 SGDLS, CDR2 YYNGEE. The CDR3 loop spans 14 amino acids. The CDR3: CASSIGTVNQPQHF. The CDR3 DNA reads TGTGCCAGCAGCATCGGGACAGTGAATCAGCCCCAGCATTTT. The variable domain in full, with the rest retrieved from reference TRBV9 and TRBJ1-5, is DSGVTQTPKHLITATGQRVTLRCSPRSGDLSVYWYQQSLDQGLQFLIQYYNGEERAKGNILERFSAQQFPDLHSELNLSSLELGDSALYFCASSIGTVNQPQHFGDGTRLSIL.

This clonotype was seen repeatedly, ten times or more. The V gene is TRBV14, the J gene TRBJ2-7; D might be TRBD1 or TRBD2, each matching 5 bases. The V gene's germline CDR1 is SGHDN and CDR2 FVKESK. Trimming shortened V by 2 bases and J by 5 bases, and 22 bases separated the two germline ends. The CDR3 has 17 amino acids. CDR3 sequence reads: CASSQWVPLGVWDEQYF. The DNA for the CDR3 is TGTGCCAGCAGCCAATGGGTGCCGTTGGGGGTCTGGGACGAGCAGTACTTC. Variable domain in full (rest from reference TRBV14 and TRBJ2-7): EAGVTQFPSHSVIEKGQTVTLRCDPISGHDNLYWYRRVMGKEIKFLLHFVKESKQDESGMPNNRFLAERTGGTYSTLKVQPAELEDSGVYFCASSQWVPLGVWDEQYFGPGTRLTVT.

With respect to this clonotype: A much larger clone sits a single nucleotide away, making a read error possible. The chain combines TRBV5-4 with TRBJ2-7; no firm D call. The germline CDR1 and CDR2 sequences are SGHNT and YYREEE (reference sequence). CDR3 length equals 14 residues. CDR3 residues: CASSFVTQPNEQCF. In nucleotides, the CDR3 is TGTGCCAGCAGCTTCGTGACACAACCTAACGAGCAGTGCTTC.

This clonotype was detected only a few times. The chain uses TRBV25-1 and TRBJ2-7, with 8 bases aligning to TRBD1. The V and J ends lost 4 bases and 0 bases, in that order; junction bases with no gene match: 8. CDR3 length: 16 residues. The V gene's germline CDR1 is MGHDK and CDR2 SYGVNS. In DNA form, the CDR3 reads TGTGCCAGCAGTGGATACAGGGGGACCAACTCCTACGAGCAGTACTTC. Translation gives CASSGYRGTNSYEQYF.

J is TRBJ1-1 and V is TRBV6-1; D uncertain. Germline CDR1 MNHNS, CDR2 SASEGT. V was clipped by 0 bases and J by 5 bases, with 7 bases between them. There are 13 residues in the CDR3. The CDR3, as DNA: TGTGCCAGCAGTGAAGCCACCTGGACTGAAGCTTTCTTT. Its translation: CASSEATWTEAFF.

The chain carries TRBV25-1 and TRBJ1-4; D is undetermined. Trimming cost V 4 bases and J 10 bases, with 13 bases left between them. The CDR3 has 13 residues. Germline V lookup: CDR1 MGHDK, CDR2 SYGVNS. The CDR3 DNA sequence: TGTGCCAGCAGTGGAAAAATGCGGGGAAAACTGTTTTTT. Protein product: CASSGKMRGKLFF.

This clonotype appeared a few times. V gene TRBV2 combines with J gene TRBJ2-5; D perhaps matches TRBD1 (5 bases). The germline gives CDR1 SNHLY, CDR2 FYNNEI. Trimming cost V 4 bases and J 7 bases, with 13 bases left between them. The CDR3 extends over 13 amino acids. CDR3 nucleotide sequence: TGTGCCAGCAGTGGCCAGGGTCATGGGACCCAGTACTTC. It yields the protein CASSGQGHGTQYF.

This clonotype was found many times. The V call is TRBV9, the J call TRBJ2-2; no reliable D call. V shed 0 bases and J shed 6 bases, with 3 bases lying between them. The CDR3 consists of 12 residues. Germline V lookup: CDR1 SGDLS, CDR2 YYNGEE. CDR3 sequence (DNA): TGTGCCAGCAGCGTAGCCGCCGGGGAGCTGTTTTTT. Amino acid sequence: CASSVAAGELFF.

In its sample, this clonotype was seen a few times. V is TRBV7-9 and J is TRBJ2-7; 7 bases fit TRBD1. V shed 11 bases and J 3 bases; nucleotides not matched to a gene: 10. This CDR3 has 13 residues. The germline gives CDR1 SEHNR, CDR2 FQNEAQ (reference sequence). In nucleotides, the CDR3 is TGTGCCGTCTCCGGGACAGACCTCTACGAGCAGTACTTC. It specifies CAVSGTDLYEQYF.

V gene TRBV12-3 or TRBV12-4 combines with J gene TRBJ2-2; D unresolved. Trimming removed 8 bases from V and 4 bases from J, with 20 bases in between. The length of the CDR3 is 16 residues. The CDR3 loop is CASFFLCWACTGELFF. The CDR3 nucleotides read TGTGCCAGCTTCTTTCTCTGCTGGGCTTGCACCGGGGAGCTGTTTTTT.

This clonotype was recorded many times. J is TRBJ1-4 and V is TRBV19; 7 positions agree with TRBD1. The CDR3 extends over 16 amino acids. Trimming took 4 bases from V and 3 from J; bases not matched to a gene: 8. CDR1 is LNHDA, CDR2 SQIVND, per germline (reference sequence). CDR3 amino acids: CASSRWRGPANEKLFF. CDR3 bases: TGTGCCAGTAGTAGGTGGAGGGGGCCGGCTAATGAAAAACTGTTTTTT.

In the case of this clonotype: This may come from a read error, since a much larger clone is one base off. The chain links TRBV5-1 to TRBJ1-1, with 7 bases matching TRBD1. The CDR3 has 14 amino acids. V trimming: 4 bases; J trimming: 3 bases; junction bases outside the gene matches: 6. CDR1 and CDR2 from the germline V gene are SGHRS and YFSETQ. The DNA of the CDR3 is TGCGCCAGCAGCCTCACAGGGGTGGACACTGAAGCTTTCTTT. Its protein product is CASSLTGVDTEAFF.

The V gene is TRBV10-3, the J gene TRBJ2-7; 10 bases match TRBD2. Per the germline V gene, CDR1 is ENHRY and CDR2 is SYGVKD. The V and J ends lost 10 bases and 3 bases, in that order; junction bases with no gene match: 6. This CDR3 comprises 13 residues. CDR3 coding DNA: TGTGCCACCCTAGCGGGAGAGTACTACGAGCAGTACTTC. This gives the protein CATLAGEYYEQYF.

This clonotype has at least ten counts. The V call is TRBV9, the J call TRBJ2-1; TRBD2 agrees at 9 bases. Germline V gives CDR1 SGDLS, CDR2 YYNGEE. V lost 5 bases and J lost 3; bases outside the gene matches: 6. The CDR3 runs to 15 residues. The CDR3 loop reads CASSRSGSDYNEQFF. Written as DNA, the CDR3 is TGTGCCAGCAGTCGTAGCGGGAGTGACTACAATGAGCAGTTCTTC.